What follows are 18 T cell receptor beta chains derived from one specimen sequenced in a study of T cells after posttransplantation cyclophosphamide. Clones were read by immunoSEQ multiplex PCR, and TCRdb kept only the in-frame ones, dropping some. The sample lists 25,000 to 35,000 clones, none appearing once, the ten largest making up around 5%. Sequencing was done on a sample of PBMCs. Receptors were obtained from a woman in her twenties or thirties in good health and a related stem cell transplant donor.

This clone showed up many times. The V and J genes are TRBV6-2 or TRBV6-3 and TRBJ2-5; TRBD2 matches at 9 bases. Germline-derived CDR1 and CDR2 are MNHEY and SVGEGT. This CDR3 spans 15 amino acids. Germline trimming cut 2 bases from V and 6 bases from J; bases unmatched to any gene: 7. CDR3 loop: CASSYRRGGLKTQYF. For the CDR3, the DNA is TGTGCCAGCAGTTACCGGCGGGGGGGCCTGAAGACCCAGTACTTC.

The genes are TRBV12-3 or TRBV12-4 and TRBJ2-1; D is perhaps TRBD1 (5 bases). With 5 bases removed from V and 1 base from J, the gap between germline ends came to 12 bases. The CDR3 runs 15 residues. CDR3 coding DNA: TGTGCCAGCAGTCCGCAGGGCCTATCCTACAATGAGCAGTTCTTC. This encodes CASSPQGLSYNEQFF.

This clone showed up many times. The chain employs TRBV12-3 or TRBV12-4 and TRBJ2-7; D is perhaps TRBD1 (5 bases). The CDR3 has 14 residues. The ends were cut back, 7 bases at V and 1 base at J, with 14 bases in the middle. The CDR3: CASNPTATSYEQYF. In DNA form, the CDR3 reads TGTGCCAGCAACCCGACAGCAACATCCTACGAGCAGTACTTC.

This clone was observed many times. The V gene is TRBV30, the J gene TRBJ1-4, with D unclear. The CDR3 spans 11 residues. Trimming left V 1 base short and J 8 bases short, with 5 bases between. Germline V gene lookup returns CDR1 GTSNPN and CDR2 SVGIG (reference sequence). The CDR3 region has the DNA TGTGCCTGGAGTGGAAGCGAAAAACTGTTTTTT. It yields the protein CAWSGSEKLFF.

The genes are TRBV6-2 or TRBV6-3 and TRBJ2-2; 10 nucleotides match TRBD1. CDR1 and CDR2 from the germline V gene are MNHEY and SVGEGT. The CDR3 runs 14 residues. Trimming removed 6 bases from V and 4 bases from J; junction bases left unmatched: 2. This chain's CDR3 is CASRGTGVTGELFF. CDR3 coding DNA: TGTGCCAGCAGGGGGACAGGGGTCACCGGGGAGCTGTTTTTT.

This clone appeared a few times. The chain links TRBV7-3 to TRBJ2-3, with D uncertain. The CDR3 consists of 14 residues. Trimming pared 0 bases from V and 4 bases from J, leaving 8 bases between. Germline V gene lookup returns CDR1 SGHTA and CDR2 FQGTGA. The CDR3 spells CASSLTRSADTQYF. The DNA for the CDR3 is TGTGCCAGCAGCTTAACGCGGAGTGCAGATACGCAGTATTTT.

The chain employs TRBV29-1 and TRBJ1-2; TRBD1 matches 10 bases. CDR1 and CDR2 from the germline V gene are SQVTM and ANQGSEA. The CDR3 consists of 13 residues. The J segment lost 5 bases and the V segment lost 6 bases, leaving 6 bases of the junction unmatched. CDR3 sequence (DNA): TGCAGCGTGCAAAGACAGGGGGCGTATGGCTACACCTTC. Its translation: CSVQRQGAYGYTF.

This clone was detected ten times or more. J is TRBJ2-7 and V is TRBV5-1, with D possibly TRBD1 on 6 matching bases. Germline V gene sequence: CDR1 SGHRS, CDR2 YFSETQ. The germline V and J ends were trimmed by 2 bases and 0 bases, with 9 bases remaining between them. The length of the CDR3 is 14 residues. The CDR3 loop reads CASSFRTASYEQYF. CDR3 in DNA: TGCGCCAGCAGCTTTAGGACAGCCTCCTACGAGCAGTACTTC.

At least ten counts were recorded for this clone. CDR3 coding DNA: TGTGCCAGCAGCTTCCGGGGGGGGGCCTTGAACACTGAAGCTTTCTTT. It encodes CASSFRGGALNTEAFF. This chain uses TRBV6-6 with TRBJ1-1, with D perhaps TRBD1 (6 bases). The CDR3 is 16 amino acids. CDR1 is MNHNY and CDR2 is SVGAGI in the germline V gene (reference sequence). V gave up 6 bases and J gave up 0 bases, with 17 bases separating them.

This clone has ten or more counts. The V call is TRBV4-3, the J call TRBJ1-1; 8 bases are a match to TRBD1. CDR3 length: 17 amino acids. From germline, CDR1 is LGHNA and CDR2 YSLEER. The V and J ends lost 1 base and 0 bases, in that order; junction bases with no gene match: 7. The CDR3 is CASSQGAGGFLNTEAFF. The CDR3, as DNA: TGCGCCAGCAGCCAAGGGGCAGGGGGCTTTTTGAACACTGAAGCTTTCTTT.

This clone was found a few times. CDR3 loop: CASRLLAGGSSYNEQFF. The CDR3, as DNA: TGTGCCAGCAGACTACTAGCGGGGGGTAGCTCCTACAATGAGCAGTTCTTC. The chain uses TRBV6-2 or TRBV6-3 and TRBJ2-1; 12 nucleotides agree with TRBD2. The junction had 6 bases not matched to a gene; V was cut back by 6 bases and J by 0 bases. The germline V gene has CDR1 MNHEY and CDR2 SVGEGT. CDR3 length: 17 amino acids.

This clone came up many times. This chain joins TRBV4-3 and TRBJ1-2; D is possibly TRBD1 (5 bases). The germline gives CDR1 LGHNA, CDR2 YSLEER. This CDR3 has 15 residues. Trimming stripped 0 bases from V and 0 bases from J, with 8 bases between. The CDR3 DNA sequence: TGCGCCAGCAGCCAAGAATCCAGGGCTAACTATGGCTACACCTTC. Protein: CASSQESRANYGYTF.

The chain recombines TRBV4-3 with TRBJ2-5; 7 bases line up with TRBD2. In germline, CDR1 is LGHNA, CDR2 YSLEER. With 0 bases clipped from V and 4 bases from J, the junction kept 14 bases outside the gene matches. CDR3 length: 18 amino acids. CDR3 DNA sequence: TGCGCCAGCAGCCAAGAGGGGCTAGCGGCGGCGGGGAGAGAGACCCAGTACTTC. As protein: CASSQEGLAAAGRETQYF.

This rearrangement joins TRBV11-2 to TRBJ1-2; D not resolved. Germline V gives CDR1 SGHAT, CDR2 FQNNGV. CDR3 length equals 13 residues. V gave up 2 bases and J gave up 5 bases, with 9 bases separating them. CDR3 region: CASSLYPGYGYTF. For the CDR3, the DNA is TGTGCCAGCAGCTTATACCCAGGTTATGGCTACACCTTC.

Many counts were recorded for this clone. CDR3 loop: CASSYRGVYEQYF. For the CDR3, the DNA is TGTGCCAGCAGTTACCGGGGAGTCTACGAGCAGTACTTC. The J gene is TRBJ2-7, the V gene TRBV6-2 or TRBV6-3; the D gene is possibly TRBD2 (5 bases). The V end lost 2 bases, the J end lost 3 bases, and 8 bases lay between the germline ends. In germline, CDR1 is MNHEY, CDR2 SVGEGT. The CDR3 sequence is 13 residues long.

In this sample, this clone turned up many times. J is TRBJ2-7 and V is TRBV5-5, with D possibly TRBD2 on 7 matching bases. V gave up 3 bases and J gave up 6 bases, with 22 bases separating them. CDR3 length: 16 residues. CDR1 and CDR2 from the germline V gene are SGHKS and YYEKEE (reference sequence). The CDR3 coding sequence is TGTGCCAGCAGCTGGGTGGGTGGTGCGGGGGACACCGAGCAGTACTTC. Translated: CASSWVGGAGDTEQYF. Based on the CDR3 plus reference TRBV5-5 and TRBJ2-7, the full variable domain is DAGVTQSPTHLIKTRGQQVTLRCSPISGHKSVSWYQQVLGQGPQFIFQYYEKEERGRGNFPDRFSARQFPNYSSELNVNALLLGDSALYLCASSWVGGAGDTEQYFGPGTRLTVT.

This clone was counted ten times or more. The chain has TRBV5-1 and TRBJ1-1; D remains unclear. V was cut by 0 bases and J by 6 bases, with 9 bases left in between. The CDR3 runs 13 residues. Germline CDR1 reads SGHRS; CDR2 reads YFSETQ. The CDR3 sequence: CASSLAGNPEAFF. The DNA for the CDR3 is TGCGCCAGCAGCTTGGCGGGTAACCCTGAAGCTTTCTTT.

This clone was picked up many times. The chain is built from TRBV6-1 and TRBJ1-5, with 7 bases fitting TRBD1. J gave up 4 bases and V 5 bases, and 5 bases lay outside the gene matches. Germline V gives CDR1 MNHNS, CDR2 SASEGT. The CDR3 contains 14 residues. For the CDR3, the DNA is TGTGCCAGCAGTCGGGACAGCAGAAATCAGCCCCAGCATTTT. It translates to CASSRDSRNQPQHF.